The 14 T cell receptor beta chains listed next were all sequenced from one sample in a study of cytomegalovirus exposure and HLA in healthy donors. PCR primers comprised 60 Vbeta and 13 Jbeta primers. The repertoire was sequenced with immunoSEQ multiplex PCR; TCRdb's copy has only in-frame clones and lacks some. The table records about 54,000 clones, roughly 84% of them present only once. Specimen: PBMCs. These receptors originate from a woman between 18 and 29 years old in good health and CMV-seronegative.

This rearrangement joins TRBV29-1 to TRBJ2-5; 12 nucleotides agree with TRBD1. Per the germline V gene, CDR1 is SQVTM and CDR2 is ANQGSEA. The CDR3 covers 15 residues. With V trimmed by 4 bases and J by 7 bases, 10 bases remained unmatched. For the CDR3, the DNA is TGCAGCGTTGGTTCCGGGACAGGGGGCGGTGGGACCCAGTACTTC. It translates to CSVGSGTGGGGTQYF.

The rearrangement uses TRBV5-1 and TRBJ2-7, with TRBD1 matching 9 bases. The junction had 14 bases not matched to a gene; V was cut back by 4 bases and J by 0 bases. Per the germline V gene, CDR1 is SGHRS and CDR2 is YFSETQ. This CDR3 has 18 residues. CDR3 coding DNA: TGCGCCAGCAGCCAACGTCCCGGGACAGGGTCAAGCTCCTACGAGCAGTACTTC. Translation: CASSQRPGTGSSSYEQYF.

The rearrangement joins TRBV7-9 to TRBJ2-3; possibly TRBD1 for D (6 bases). Germline V lookup: CDR1 SEHNR, CDR2 FQNEAQ (reference sequence). Trimming removed 5 bases at V and 7 bases at J, with 10 bases between. CDR3 length: 12 amino acids. CDR3 DNA sequence: TGTGCCAGCAGCCCACAGGGAAATACGCAGTATTTT. Translation: CASSPQGNTQYF. The whole variable domain, filled in from reference TRBV7-9 and TRBJ2-3, reads DTGVSQNPRHKITKRGQNVTFRCDPISEHNRLYWYRQTLGQGPEFLTYFQNEAQLEKSRLLSDRFSAERPKGSFSTLEIQRTEQGDSAMYLCASSPQGNTQYFGPGTRLTVL.

The chain combines TRBV19 with TRBJ2-1; 9 bases are a match to TRBD2. This CDR3 contains 13 residues. The V and J ends lost 7 bases and 4 bases, in that order; junction bases with no gene match: 2. In germline, CDR1 is LNHDA, CDR2 SQIVND (reference sequence). The CDR3 loop reads CASNAGGYNEQFF. CDR3 sequence (DNA): TGTGCCAGTAACGCGGGAGGGTACAATGAGCAGTTCTTC.

The V and J genes are TRBV10-3 and TRBJ2-1, with 7 bases that match TRBD1. The CDR3 totals 13 residues. Germline values: CDR1 ENHRY, CDR2 SYGVKD. The V and J ends lost 9 bases and 6 bases, in that order; junction bases with no gene match: 8. The CDR3 spells CAIHRGQGNEQFF. Written as DNA, the CDR3 is TGTGCCATACACAGGGGCCAGGGCAATGAGCAGTTCTTC.

DNA for the CDR3: TGTGCCAGTAGTACTACACAGGGAGCCCAGCCCCAGCATTTT. It specifies CASSTTQGAQPQHF. This chain joins TRBV19 and TRBJ1-5; possibly TRBD1 for D (6 bases). Trimming took 4 bases from V and 7 from J, leaving 14 bases between them. Germline V gives CDR1 LNHDA, CDR2 SQIVND (reference sequence). The CDR3 is 14 residues long.

J is TRBJ2-7 and V is TRBV6-1; D is undetermined. CDR1 MNHNS and CDR2 SASEGT come from the germline V gene. Trimming stripped 0 bases from V and 0 bases from J, with 12 bases between. The CDR3 spans 16 residues. DNA of the CDR3: TGTGCCAGCAGTGAAGCGAGTGCCGCGAGCTCCTACGAGCAGTACTTC. Its translation: CASSEASAASSYEQYF.

The rearrangement joins TRBV6-4 to TRBJ1-5, with D possibly TRBD1 on 6 matching bases. There are 13 residues in the CDR3. Germline CDR1 is MRHNA and CDR2 is SNTAGT. The ends were cut back, 5 bases at V and 1 base at J, with 6 bases in the middle. The CDR3, as DNA: TGTGCCAGCAGTACAGGGAGCAATCAGCCCCAGCATTTT. Its translation is CASSTGSNQPQHF.

V gene TRBV7-6 combines with J gene TRBJ1-3; D is uncertain. The V gene's germline CDR1 is SGHVS and CDR2 FNYEAQ. Trimming cost V 1 base and J 4 bases, with 11 bases left between them. The CDR3 sequence is 15 residues long. The CDR3 nucleotides read TGTGCCAGCAGCTTAGGGGTGGAGTCGGGAAACACCATATATTTT. It encodes CASSLGVESGNTIYF.

The J gene is TRBJ2-7, the V gene TRBV4-2, with D perhaps matching TRBD2 (5 bases). This CDR3 contains 16 residues. Trimming stripped 2 bases from V and 4 bases from J, with 18 bases between. CDR1 and CDR2 (germline): LGHNA, YNFKEQ. CDR3 loop: CASSQLLAPERYEQYF. The CDR3 DNA reads as TGTGCCAGCAGCCAACTGCTAGCCCCAGAAAGGTACGAGCAGTACTTC.

This clone was counted a single time. The genes are TRBV9 and TRBJ2-1, with TRBD1 identical over 9 bases. CDR1 is SGDLS, CDR2 YYNGEE, per germline. The V gene end was trimmed by 3 bases and the J gene end by 3 bases; junction bases not matched to a gene: 7. There are 16 residues in the CDR3. CDR3 bases: TGTGCCAGCAGCGCCCCGACAGGGGGAAACTACAATGAGCAGTTCTTC. Translating gives CASSAPTGGNYNEQFF.

This sequence joins TRBV30 and TRBJ2-2; 7 nucleotides match TRBD2. CDR1 is GTSNPN, CDR2 SVGIG, per germline (reference sequence). The CDR3 spans 14 residues. V was pared by 1 base and J by 6 bases, with 5 bases of the junction left unmatched. CDR3 protein: CAWSDNREAGELFF. CDR3 DNA sequence: TGTGCCTGGAGTGACAACCGGGAGGCCGGGGAGCTGTTTTTT.

The V gene is TRBV19, the J gene TRBJ1-2, with 10 bases lining up with TRBD1. Germline V gene lookup returns CDR1 LNHDA and CDR2 SQIVND (reference sequence). V lost 5 bases to trimming and J lost 1 base; unmatched junction nucleotides: 10. The CDR3 has 17 amino acids. In DNA form, the CDR3 reads TGTGCCAGTAGTTCCCGGGACAGGGGCGCCAATAACTATGGCTACACCTTC. It yields the protein CASSSRDRGANNYGYTF.

This clone has a handful of counts. The CDR3 here is CASSPLTRSNQPQHF. The CDR3 DNA is TGTGCCAGCAGTCCACTGACACGTAGCAATCAGCCCCAGCATTTT. The chain is built from TRBV28 and TRBJ1-5, with D uncertain. Germline CDR1 MDHEN, CDR2 SYDVKM. Trimming removed 5 bases at V and 0 bases at J, with 11 bases between. This CDR3 comprises 15 residues.